The 17 T cell receptor beta chains below all came from one sample that was sequenced in a study of blood T cell repertoires in COVID-19. TCRdb's copy holds only in-frame clones and misses some; the assay was immunoSEQ multiplex PCR. This table holds 250,000 to 300,000 clones, 82% found once. The sample was peripheral blood. The receptor source for this set is a woman between 18 and 29 years old with acute or convalescent COVID-19.

J is TRBJ2-1 and V is TRBV7-2; a possible D gene is TRBD2 (6 bases). From germline, CDR1 is SGHTA and CDR2 FQGNSA. The CDR3 length is 17 residues. Trimming removed 0 bases at V and 1 base at J, with 13 bases between. The CDR3 DNA is TGTGCCAGCAGCTTAGCGGTAACGGGAGTTTCCTACAATGAGCAGTTCTTC. The encoded protein is CASSLAVTGVSYNEQFF.

The CDR3 sequence: CASSEFGTGGYEQYF. The DNA for the CDR3 is TGTGCCAGCAGTGAATTTGGGACGGGGGGATACGAGCAGTACTTC. V gene TRBV6-1 combines with J gene TRBJ2-7, with TRBD2 identical over 7 bases. The germline CDR1 and CDR2 sequences are MNHNS and SASEGT. The CDR3 consists of 15 residues. J was trimmed by 4 bases and V by 2 bases; bases with no gene match: 8.

The rearrangement links TRBV11-2 to TRBJ1-2; D not certain. The germline V and J ends were trimmed by 1 base and 0 bases, with 9 bases remaining between them. The CDR3 runs to 15 residues. Germline V gene lookup returns CDR1 SGHAT and CDR2 FQNNGV. CDR3 nucleotides: TGTGCCAGCAGCTTAGTGGGCACTTCTAACTATGGCTACACCTTC. This codes for CASSLVGTSNYGYTF. Variable domain in full (rest from reference TRBV11-2 and TRBJ1-2): EAGVAQSPRYKIIEKRQSVAFWCNPISGHATLYWYQQILGQGPKLLIQFQNNGVVDDSQLPKDRFSAERLKGVDSTLKIQPAKLEDSAVYLCASSLVGTSNYGYTFGSGTRLTVV.

V usage is TRBV27 and J usage is TRBJ1-1; no reliable D call. Germline-derived CDR1 and CDR2 are MNHEY and SMNVEV (reference sequence). V lost 5 bases to trimming and J lost 5 bases, with 12 bases between them. The CDR3 loop spans 13 amino acids. CDR3: CASSPLERTEAFF. The CDR3 DNA is TGTGCCAGCAGTCCACTAGAGCGGACTGAAGCTTTCTTT.

This chain connects TRBV3-1 (or the pseudogene TRBV3-2) to TRBJ2-3, with TRBD1 matching 9 bases. Germline loops: CDR1 LGHDT, CDR2 YNNKEL (reference sequence). V was clipped by 0 bases and J by 3 bases; unmatched bases: 7. This CDR3 spans 17 amino acids. CDR3 protein: CASSQDRDREVTDTQYF. Written as DNA, the CDR3 is TGTGCCAGCAGCCAAGATCGGGACAGGGAGGTAACAGATACGCAGTATTTT.

In nucleotides, the CDR3 is TGTGCCAGCAGTTCCTCCCGCGGGCGGGACGGTGGGGCTTTCTTT. Translating gives CASSSSRGRDGGAFF. The chain combines TRBV7-8 with TRBJ1-1; the D gene is possibly TRBD1 (5 bases). V lost 6 bases and J 11 bases, leaving 25 bases between the germline ends. There are 15 residues in the CDR3. Germline V gives CDR1 SGHVS, CDR2 FQNEAQ.

The V gene is TRBV2, the J gene TRBJ2-5, with D maybe TRBD1 (6 bases). Trimming removed 2 bases from V and 5 bases from J, with 12 bases in between. Per germline, CDR1 SNHLY and CDR2 FYNNEI. This CDR3 is 14 amino acids long. The CDR3 sequence is CASSELGAFETQYF. The DNA of the CDR3 is TGTGCCAGCAGTGAATTGGGGGCGTTTGAGACCCAGTACTTC. Filled out from reference TRBV2 and TRBJ2-5, the complete variable domain reads EPEVTQTPSHQVTQMGQEVILRCVPISNHLYFYWYRQILGQKVEFLVSFYNNEISEKSEIFDDQFSVERPDGSNFTLKIRSTKLEDSAMYFCASSELGAFETQYFGPGTRLLVL.

This chain links TRBV9 with TRBJ2-1; 11 bases align to TRBD2. Looked up from germline, CDR1 is SGDLS and CDR2 is YYNGEE. V was pared by 2 bases and J by 4 bases, with 2 bases of the junction left unmatched. This CDR3 region has 15 residues. DNA for the CDR3: TGTGCCAGCAGCGTTACTAGCGGGAGTTACAATGAGCAGTTCTTC. Translated, it gives CASSVTSGSYNEQFF.

The rearrangement uses TRBV10-3 and TRBJ1-2; a possible D gene is TRBD1 (6 bases). V lost 2 bases and J 6 bases, leaving 28 bases between the germline ends. The CDR3 sequence is 19 residues long. Germline CDR1 ENHRY, CDR2 SYGVKD. The CDR3 DNA is TGTGCCATCAGTGAGCCGACCCCAGGGGAAAGCGGACAGTTGGATGGCTACACCTTC. This codes for CAISEPTPGESGQLDGYTF.

This sequence joins TRBV10-3 and TRBJ2-2; TRBD2 aligns across 16 bases. The V gene's germline CDR1 is ENHRY and CDR2 SYGVKD. This CDR3 contains 19 residues. The V gene end was trimmed by 3 bases and the J gene end by 4 bases; junction bases not matched to a gene: 8. As DNA, the CDR3 is TGTGCCATCAGTGACGGGACTAGCGGGAGGGCCGGGCCCACCGGGGAGCTGTTTTTT. Residues: CAISDGTSGRAGPTGELFF.

The chain uses TRBV25-1 and TRBJ2-5; a possible D gene is TRBD2 (5 bases). Germline CDR1 is MGHDK and CDR2 is SYGVNS. CDR3 length equals 15 residues. The V end lost 4 bases, the J end lost 4 bases, and 16 bases lay between the germline ends. The CDR3 sequence is CASSGLSGFGETQYF. The CDR3 nucleotides are TGTGCCAGCAGTGGGCTATCGGGGTTTGGAGAGACCCAGTACTTC.

This clone appeared many times. The V and J genes are TRBV5-1 and TRBJ1-1; D remains unclear. This CDR3 comprises 15 residues. Germline V lookup: CDR1 SGHRS, CDR2 YFSETQ. V lost 0 bases and J 3 bases, leaving 12 bases between the germline ends. The DNA for the CDR3 is TGCGCCAGCAGCTTGGTGGTTGGGAGGGACACTGAAGCTTTCTTT. Residues: CASSLVVGRDTEAFF.

V and J are TRBV11-2 and TRBJ2-5; TRBD2 might be the D (6 bases). Looked up from germline, CDR1 is SGHAT and CDR2 is FQNNGV. The CDR3 consists of 16 residues. V was shortened by 7 bases and J by 0 bases, with 18 bases between the two germline ends. The CDR3 sequence is CASTPGVARYQETQYF. As DNA, the CDR3 is TGTGCCAGCACCCCGGGAGTCGCCCGCTACCAAGAGACCCAGTACTTC. Full variable domain (missing parts from reference TRBV11-2 and TRBJ2-5): EAGVAQSPRYKIIEKRQSVAFWCNPISGHATLYWYQQILGQGPKLLIQFQNNGVVDDSQLPKDRFSAERLKGVDSTLKIQPAKLEDSAVYLCASTPGVARYQETQYFGPGTRLLVL.

This chain links TRBV7-9 with TRBJ2-1; TRBD1 is a possible D gene (6 bases). Trimming pared 4 bases from V and 7 bases from J, leaving 8 bases between. The CDR3 sequence is 12 residues long. Germline CDR1 SEHNR, CDR2 FQNEAQ (reference sequence). The CDR3 spells CASSSQGNEQFF. CDR3 sequence (DNA): TGTGCCAGCAGCTCTCAGGGGAATGAGCAGTTCTTC.

The CDR3 loop reads CASGLIPLLSGPTDTQYF. As DNA, the CDR3 is TGTGCTAGTGGTCTCATACCGCTCCTTAGCGGACCCACAGATACGCAGTATTTT. This rearrangement joins TRBV12-5 to TRBJ2-3, with D possibly being TRBD2 (6 bases). Germline V CDR1 and CDR2: LGHNT, FRNRAP. V lost 5 bases and J 2 bases, leaving 23 bases between the germline ends. The CDR3 consists of 18 residues.

Points on this clone: This same CDR3 is encoded by further DNA sequences in the sample. V gene TRBV6-5 combines with J gene TRBJ1-3, with D tentatively TRBD1 (5 bases). CDR1 and CDR2 (germline): MNHEY, SVGAGI. This CDR3 spans 15 amino acids. Trimming took 2 bases from V and 4 from J, leaving 12 bases between them. Here the CDR3 DNA reads TGTGCCAGCAGTTACAGGGGCATATCGGGAAACACCATATATTTT. This codes for CASSYRGISGNTIYF.

The genes are TRBV25-1 and TRBJ1-3; TRBD1 is a possible D gene (6 bases). The CDR3 covers 14 residues. Trimming left V 5 bases short and J 2 bases short, with 10 bases between. Germline V gene data show CDR1 as MGHDK and CDR2 as SYGVNS. The CDR3 region has the DNA TGTGCCAGCAGTTTACAGGGTGCTGGAAACACCATATATTTT. Translation: CASSLQGAGNTIYF.